Reported below is one TCR beta chain. The antigen remains undetermined. From germline, CDR1 is MDHEN and CDR2 SYDVKM. The junction had 8 bases not matched to a gene; V was cut back by 4 bases and J by 4 bases. This CDR3 contains 16 residues. This PCR relied on a set of 60 Vbeta primers and 13 Jbeta primers. The table came from immunoSEQ multiplex PCR; TCRdb's copy has only in-frame clones and leaves some out. The sample lists over 90,000 clones, around 77% occurring once. This specimen belongs to a study of cytomegalovirus exposure and HLA in healthy donors. Regarding the study as a whole: Association of approximately 18,000 TCR beta sequences with HLA alleles was found at 0.05 false discovery rate in a later analysis.

This chain uses TRBV28 with TRBJ2-1; 9 nucleotides align to TRBD2. The clonotype was recovered from a male donor in good health and CMV-seropositive. Sequencing was performed on PBMCs. The CDR3 DNA is TGTGCCAGCAGTTCCTTCGCTAGCGGGACATACAATGAGCAGTTCTTC. Translated: CASSSFASGTYNEQFF. Full variable domain (rest looked up from reference TRBV28 and TRBJ2-1): DVKVTQSSRYLVKRTGEKVFLECVQDMDHENMFWYRQDPGLGLRLIYFSYDVKMKEKGDIPEGYSVSREKKERFSLILESASTNQTSMYLCASSSFASGTYNEQFFGPGTRLTVL.